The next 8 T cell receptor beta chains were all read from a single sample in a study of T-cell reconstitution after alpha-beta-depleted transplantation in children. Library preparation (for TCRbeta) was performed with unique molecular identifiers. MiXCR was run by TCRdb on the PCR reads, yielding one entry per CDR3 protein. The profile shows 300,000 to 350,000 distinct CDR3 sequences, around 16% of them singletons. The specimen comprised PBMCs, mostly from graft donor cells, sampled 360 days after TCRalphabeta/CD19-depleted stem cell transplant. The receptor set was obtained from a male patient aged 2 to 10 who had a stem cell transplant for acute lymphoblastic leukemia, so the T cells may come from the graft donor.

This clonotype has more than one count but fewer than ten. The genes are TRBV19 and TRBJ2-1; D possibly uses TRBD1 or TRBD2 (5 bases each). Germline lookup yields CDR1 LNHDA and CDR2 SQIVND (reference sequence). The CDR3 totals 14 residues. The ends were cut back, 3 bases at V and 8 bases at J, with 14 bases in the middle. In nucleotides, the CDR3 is TGTGCCAGTAGTATCTCCCCGGGACCCCATGAGCAGTTCTTC. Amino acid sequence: CASSISPGPHEQFF. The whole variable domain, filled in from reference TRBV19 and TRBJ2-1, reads DGGITQSPKYLFRKEGQNVTLSCEQNLNHDAMYWYRQDPGQGLRLIYYSQIVNDFQKGDIAEGYSVSREKKESFPLTVTSAQKNPTAFYLCASSISPGPHEQFFGPGTRLTVL.

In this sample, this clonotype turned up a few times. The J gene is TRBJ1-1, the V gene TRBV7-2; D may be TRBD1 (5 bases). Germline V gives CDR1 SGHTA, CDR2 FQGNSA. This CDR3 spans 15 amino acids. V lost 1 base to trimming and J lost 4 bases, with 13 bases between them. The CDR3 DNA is TGTGCCAGCAGCTTAGAGAGGACATGGGGCACTGAAGCTTTCTTT. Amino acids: CASSLERTWGTEAFF.

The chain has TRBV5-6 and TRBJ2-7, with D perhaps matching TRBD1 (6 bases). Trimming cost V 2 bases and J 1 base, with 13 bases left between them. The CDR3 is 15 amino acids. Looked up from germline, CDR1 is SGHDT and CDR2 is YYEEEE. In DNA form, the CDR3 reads TGTGCCAGCAGCTTCGCGGACAGACGGTCCTACGAGCAGTACTTC. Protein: CASSFADRRSYEQYF.

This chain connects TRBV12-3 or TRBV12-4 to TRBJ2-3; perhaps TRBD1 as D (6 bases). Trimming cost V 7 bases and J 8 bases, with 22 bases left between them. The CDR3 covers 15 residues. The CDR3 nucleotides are TGTGCCAGCACCTCTGAGACAGGTGCGGCAGGTACGCAGTATTTT. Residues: CASTSETGAAGTQYF.

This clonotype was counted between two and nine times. CDR3 DNA: TGCGCCAGCAGCCCGGGACTAGCGGGAGGAACGAATGAGCAGTTCTTC. Translation gives CASSPGLAGGTNEQFF. This rearrangement joins TRBV5-1 to TRBJ2-1; 15 nucleotides align to TRBD2. This CDR3 comprises 16 residues. J was trimmed by 7 bases and V by 4 bases; bases with no gene match: 6. Germline V gene lookup returns CDR1 SGHRS and CDR2 YFSETQ.

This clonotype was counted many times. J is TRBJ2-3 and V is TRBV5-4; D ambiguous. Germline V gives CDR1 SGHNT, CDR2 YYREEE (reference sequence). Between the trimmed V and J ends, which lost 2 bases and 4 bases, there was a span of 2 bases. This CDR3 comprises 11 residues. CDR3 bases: TGTGCCAGCAGCTTACCAGATACGCAGTATTTT. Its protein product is CASSLPDTQYF.

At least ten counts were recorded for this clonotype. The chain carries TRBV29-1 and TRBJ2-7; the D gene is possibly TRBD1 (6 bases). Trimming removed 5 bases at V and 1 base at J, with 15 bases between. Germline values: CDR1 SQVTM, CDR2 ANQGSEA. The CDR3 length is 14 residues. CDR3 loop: CSVKARGHSYEQYF. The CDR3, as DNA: TGCAGCGTTAAGGCCAGGGGCCATTCCTACGAGCAGTACTTC.

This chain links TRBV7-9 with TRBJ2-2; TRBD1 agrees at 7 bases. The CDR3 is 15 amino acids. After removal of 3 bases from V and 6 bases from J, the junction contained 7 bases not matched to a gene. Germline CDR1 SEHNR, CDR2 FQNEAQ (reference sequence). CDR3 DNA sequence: TGTGCCAGCAGCTTCCTTAAGGGGGCCGCCGGGGAGCTGTTTTTT. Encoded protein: CASSFLKGAAGELFF.